These T cell receptor beta chains were read from a single sample in a study of OX40 agonist ivuxolimab in advanced cancers. The data were produced by immunoSEQ multiplex PCR, yet TCRdb's version contains in-frame clones alone and is incomplete. Among 76,000 or so clones, roughly 85% were seen once, and the ten largest hold approximately 0.6%. The source was CD4+ or CD8+ T cells sorted from blood, collected in a trial of the OX40 agonist ivuxolimab. The receptors come from an adult with an advanced solid tumor such as melanoma, head and neck, liver or kidney cancer. The CDR3 runs from the conserved cysteine through the conserved F or W. D genes are given only for firm matches. Clone size, where shown, is once, few, many, or a class for clones that have expanded.

CDR3 length,J gene,D gene,V gene,clone size,CDR3 protein,CDR3 DNA
16,TRBJ1-3,NA,TRBV12-5,NA,CASGLGTELSGNTIYF,TGTGCTAGTGGTTTGGGAACTGAACTCTCTGGAAACACCATATATTTT
12,TRBJ1-1,NA,TRBV18,NA,CASSPGIQAAFF,TGTGCCAGCTCGCCCGGGATACAGGCGGCTTTCTTT
13,TRBJ1-2,NA,TRBV2,NA,CASTSLEGGGYTF,TGTGCCAGCACCTCCCTAGAGGGAGGAGGCTACACCTTC
13,TRBJ1-4,NA,TRBV6-4,NA,CASSRDGSGELFF,TGTGCCAGCAGTCGGGACGGCAGTGGGGAACTGTTTTTT
14,TRBJ1-1,NA,TRBV5-8,NA,CASSFYAANTEAFF,TGTGCCAGCAGCTTTTACGCGGCTAACACTGAAGCTTTCTTT
11,TRBJ2-5,NA,TRBV10-3,NA,CAISEGETQYF,TGTGCCATCAGTGAGGGAGAGACCCAGTACTTC
14,TRBJ1-3,NA,TRBV5-5,NA,CASSQAQGIDTIYF,TGTGCCAGCAGCCAGGCACAGGGCATAGACACCATATATTTT
13,TRBJ2-2,NA,TRBV10-3,NA,CAISEERTGELFF,TGTGCCATCAGTGAGGAGCGGACCGGGGAGCTGTTTTTT
13,TRBJ1-1,TRBD1,TRBV11-2,NA,CASSFTGGTEAFF,TGTGCCAGCAGCTTTACAGGGGGCACTGAAGCTTTCTTT
14,TRBJ1-6,TRBD1,TRBV30,once,CAWSPGQGNSPLHF,TGTGCCTGGAGCCCGGGACAGGGGAATTCACCCCTCCACTTT
15,TRBJ2-3,TRBD2,TRBV4-2,NA,CASSQTSGGTDTQYF,TGTGCCAGCAGCCAAACTAGCGGGGGAACAGATACGCAGTATTTT
11,TRBJ1-4,NA,TRBV7-2,NA,CASSRSGKLFF,TGTGCCAGCAGCCGGTCGGGGAAACTGTTTTTT
17,TRBJ1-2,NA,TRBV4-1,NA,CASSQDLTDGTSLGYTF,TGCGCCAGCAGCCAAGATTTGACAGACGGAACCTCACTTGGCTACACCTTC
14,TRBJ2-5,NA,TRBV4-1,NA,CASSQPGNKETQYF,TGCGCCAGCAGCCAACCCGGCAATAAAGAGACCCAGTACTTC
15,TRBJ1-3,NA,TRBV6-5,NA,CASSYNRGTGNTIYF,TGTGCCAGCAGTTACAATCGGGGCACTGGAAACACCATATATTTT
16,TRBJ2-5,TRBD2,TRBV5-1,NA,CASSLGLAGGQETQYF,TGCGCCAGCAGCCTAGGACTAGCGGGGGGCCAAGAGACCCAGTACTTC
13,TRBJ1-2,NA,TRBV6-1,NA,CASTPEGQNGYTF,TGTGCCAGCACCCCTGAGGGGCAGAATGGCTACACCTTC
14,TRBJ1-2,TRBD1,TRBV5-6,NA,CASSPGQPGLGYTF,TGTGCCAGCAGCCCGGGACAGCCTGGGCTCGGCTACACCTTC
14,TRBJ1-1,NA,TRBV18,NA,CASSPGGRDTEAFF,TGTGCCAGCTCACCAGGGGGCAGGGACACTGAAGCTTTCTTT
16,TRBJ2-7,NA,TRBV27,NA,CASSFTLRDLPYEQYF,TGTGCCAGCAGTTTTACCCTCCGAGACCTCCCCTACGAGCAGTACTTC
15,TRBJ1-6,NA,TRBV5-4,NA,CASSIGGGNNSPLHF,TGTGCCAGCAGCATAGGTGGGGGGAACAATTCACCCCTCCACTTT
14,TRBJ1-1,NA,TRBV6-1,NA,CASDLGQLNTEAFF,TGTGCCAGCGACCTCGGCCAATTGAACACTGAAGCTTTCTTT
12,TRBJ1-2,NA,TRBV7-2,NA,CASSPLLPGYTF,TGTGCCAGCAGCCCCTTATTGCCTGGCTACACCTTC
13,TRBJ2-2,NA,TRBV5-4,NA,CAGGTTNTGELFF,TGTGCCGGCGGGACAACGAACACCGGGGAGCTGTTTTTT
14,TRBJ2-3,TRBD2,TRBV5-6,NA,CASLAGTPGDTQYF,TGTGCCAGCCTAGCGGGGACCCCCGGAGATACGCAGTATTTT
14,TRBJ2-1,NA,TRBV7-9,NA,CASSLSQGSDEQFF,TGTGCCAGCAGCTTAAGTCAGGGAAGCGATGAGCAGTTCTTC
15,TRBJ1-4,TRBD1,TRBV6-1,NA,CASSASGTAYEKLFF,TGTGCCAGCAGTGCTTCCGGGACAGCGTATGAAAAACTGTTTTTT
17,TRBJ1-6,NA,TRBV27,NA,CASAGEGSSSYNSPLHF,TGTGCCAGCGCCGGCGAGGGGTCAAGCTCCTATAATTCACCCCTCCACTTT
16,TRBJ2-3,NA,TRBV28,NA,CASSLSGHPSPDTQYF,TGTGCCAGCAGTTTATCCGGACACCCTTCCCCAGATACGCAGTATTTT
16,TRBJ1-3,NA,TRBV27,NA,CASSSNVRAPGNTIYF,TGTGCCAGCAGTTCGAACGTTCGAGCCCCTGGAAACACCATATATTTT
14,TRBJ1-2,NA,TRBV7-2,NA,CASSFPGVQYGYTF,TGTGCCAGCAGCTTCCCGGGGGTACAATATGGCTACACCTTC
14,TRBJ1-2,NA,TRBV19,NA,CASISSDRYYGYTF,TGTGCCAGTATCTCTTCTGATAGGTACTATGGCTACACCTTC